The clone carrying this T cell receptor beta chain was seen once. CDR3 length: 16 residues. V was clipped by 3 bases and J by 0 bases; unmatched bases: 6. Germline V gene sequence: CDR1 SGDLS, CDR2 YYNGEE. The sample is drawn from a study of blood T cell repertoires in COVID-19. Turning to the study itself: Donors in the United States, Italy and Spain gave samples during acute or convalescent COVID-19. The analysed material was cDNA or gDNA that came from T cells, B-cell-depleted T cells, or PBMCs.

In the authors' methods: Using reference gene primer amplification, nucleated cell counts were estimated. The method was immunoSEQ multiplex PCR; TCRdb's version includes in-frame clones alone and lacks a portion of them. Clone size and V and J calls were adopted from that table, with D and trimming inferred from the DNA. Of 150,000 to 200,000 clones listed, around nine tenths are singletons. The receptor comes from a middle-aged man with active or convalescent COVID-19. What was sequenced was peripheral blood. The chain employs TRBV9 and TRBJ2-5; 9 nucleotides align to TRBD1. In DNA form, the CDR3 reads TGTGCCAGCAGCGCTCGGACAGGGGATGACCAAGAGACCCAGTACTTC. Translating it yields CASSARTGDDQETQYF. Looking up the rest from reference TRBV9 and TRBJ2-5 gives the full variable domain: DSGVTQTPKHLITATGQRVTLRCSPRSGDLSVYWYQQSLDQGLQFLIQYYNGEERAKGNILERFSAQQFPDLHSELNLSSLELGDSALYFCASSARTGDDQETQYFGPGTRLLVL.